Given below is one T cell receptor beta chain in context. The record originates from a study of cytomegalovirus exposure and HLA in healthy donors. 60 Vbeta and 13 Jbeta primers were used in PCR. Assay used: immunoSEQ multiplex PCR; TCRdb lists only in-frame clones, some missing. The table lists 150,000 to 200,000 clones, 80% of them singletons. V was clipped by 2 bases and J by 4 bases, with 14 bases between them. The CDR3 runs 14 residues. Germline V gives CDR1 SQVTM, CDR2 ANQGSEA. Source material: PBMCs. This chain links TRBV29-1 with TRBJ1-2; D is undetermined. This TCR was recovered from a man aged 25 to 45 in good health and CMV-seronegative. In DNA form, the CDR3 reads TGCAGCGTTGAAAAACAGCTAACCTTCTATGGCTACACCTTC. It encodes CSVEKQLTFYGYTF.